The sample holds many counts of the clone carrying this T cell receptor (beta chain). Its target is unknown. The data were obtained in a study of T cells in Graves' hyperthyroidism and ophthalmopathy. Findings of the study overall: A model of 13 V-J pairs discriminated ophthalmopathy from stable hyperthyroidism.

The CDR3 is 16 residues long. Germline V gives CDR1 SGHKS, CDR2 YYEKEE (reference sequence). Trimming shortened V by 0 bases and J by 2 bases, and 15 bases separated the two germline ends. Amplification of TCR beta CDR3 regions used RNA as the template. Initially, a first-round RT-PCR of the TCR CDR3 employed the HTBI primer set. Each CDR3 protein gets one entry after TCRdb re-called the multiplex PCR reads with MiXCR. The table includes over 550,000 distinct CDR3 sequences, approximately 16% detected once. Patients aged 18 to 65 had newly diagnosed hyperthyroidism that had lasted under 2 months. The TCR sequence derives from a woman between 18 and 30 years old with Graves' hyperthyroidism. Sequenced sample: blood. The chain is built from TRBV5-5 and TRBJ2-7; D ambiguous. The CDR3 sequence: CASSLEGSVTPYEQYF. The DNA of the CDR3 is TGTGCCAGCAGCTTGGAAGGTTCTGTCACTCCCTACGAGCAGTACTTC.